Below, 27 T cell receptor beta chains from the same sample are listed, as sequenced in a study of blood T cell repertoires in COVID-19. The table came from immunoSEQ multiplex PCR; TCRdb's copy has only in-frame clones and leaves some out. The repertoire holds around 220,000 clones, roughly 84% seen once, with about 1.9% in the top ten. The source material was peripheral blood. The receptors stem from a man between 35 and 55 years old with active or convalescent COVID-19.

The chain employs TRBV13 and TRBJ2-7, with 8 bases lining up with TRBD1. Germline CDR1 PRHDT, CDR2 FYEKMQ (reference sequence). The CDR3 has 15 amino acids. Trimming removed 0 bases from V and 1 base from J; junction bases left unmatched: 2. CDR3 nucleotide sequence: TGTGCCAGCAGCTTAGGCCGGGACAGGTCCTACGAGCAGTACTTC. This sequence encodes CASSLGRDRSYEQYF.

The gene calls are TRBV6-5 and TRBJ1-2; tentative D call: TRBD1 (5 bases). This CDR3 contains 14 residues. Trimming pared 2 bases from V and 8 bases from J, leaving 15 bases between. Germline V lookup: CDR1 MNHEY, CDR2 SVGAGI. CDR3 amino acids: CASSYMGRAGGYTF. CDR3 nucleotide sequence: TGTGCCAGCAGTTACATGGGGCGCGCTGGAGGCTACACCTTC.

The V call is TRBV7-3, the J call TRBJ2-3, with 8 bases aligning to TRBD2. CDR3 length: 17 amino acids. V lost 0 bases to trimming and J lost 6 bases; unmatched junction nucleotides: 11. Looked up from germline, CDR1 is SGHTA and CDR2 is FQGTGA. CDR3 protein: CASSLTPPQREKDTQYF. The CDR3 bases are TGTGCCAGCAGCTTAACCCCACCCCAGCGGGAGAAGGATACGCAGTATTTT.

This clone was detected only a few times. This chain connects TRBV12-3 or TRBV12-4 to TRBJ1-1; D ambiguous. The V and J ends lost 6 bases and 0 bases respectively, with 8 bases between them. The CDR3 is made up of 13 amino acids. The CDR3 DNA reads as TGTGCCAGCAGATATAGAATGAACACTGAAGCTTTCTTT. The encoded protein is CASRYRMNTEAFF.

The rearrangement uses TRBV6-5 and TRBJ2-7; TRBD1 agrees at 8 bases. Germline trimming cut 4 bases from V and 4 bases from J; bases unmatched to any gene: 3. The V gene's germline CDR1 is MNHEY and CDR2 SVGAGI. The length of the CDR3 is 13 residues. The chain's CDR3 is CASSFRGLYEQYF. Written as DNA, the CDR3 is TGTGCCAGCAGTTTCAGGGGGCTGTACGAGCAGTACTTC.

The rearrangement links TRBV7-3 to TRBJ2-1; 13 nucleotides line up with TRBD2. The CDR3 loop spans 18 amino acids. The V gene end was trimmed by 4 bases and the J gene end by 0 bases; junction bases not matched to a gene: 6. CDR1 is SGHTA and CDR2 is FQGTGA in the germline V gene. In DNA, the CDR3 is TGTGCCAGCAGCTCGGGACTAGCGGGGCCGAGCTCCTACAATGAGCAGTTCTTC. It yields the protein CASSSGLAGPSSYNEQFF.

CDR3 sequence reads: CASSESAAAVGYGYTF. The CDR3 coding sequence is TGTGCCAGCAGTGAGAGCGCGGCGGCGGTTGGCTATGGCTACACCTTC. The V gene is TRBV28, the J gene TRBJ1-2; D gene ambiguous. With 5 bases removed from V and 4 bases from J, the gap between germline ends came to 20 bases. This CDR3 is built from 16 residues. Germline V gene sequence: CDR1 MDHEN, CDR2 SYDVKM.

The V and J genes are TRBV27 and TRBJ1-5; D is perhaps TRBD1 (6 bases). The length of the CDR3 is 16 residues. The V gene lost 2 bases and the J gene lost 3 bases, with 14 bases spanning the gap. The germline gives CDR1 MNHEY, CDR2 SMNVEV (reference sequence). The CDR3: CASSLSPGVPNQPQHF. The CDR3 region has the DNA TGTGCCAGCAGTTTAAGTCCAGGGGTCCCCAATCAGCCCCAGCATTTT.

The chain combines TRBV5-1 with TRBJ2-5; D gene ambiguous. Germline CDR1 reads SGHRS; CDR2 reads YFSETQ. V lost 4 bases and J lost 2, with 3 bases in between. CDR3 length: 11 residues. The CDR3 loop reads CASSVQETQYF. CDR3 nucleotide sequence: TGCGCCAGCAGCGTACAAGAGACCCAGTACTTC. The full variable domain, in which reference TRBV5-1 and TRBJ2-5 provide the parts outside the CDR3, is KAGVTQTPRYLIKTRGQQVTLSCSPISGHRSVSWYQQTPGQGLQFLFEYFSETQRNKGNFPGRFSGRQFSNSRSEMNVSTLELGDSALYLCASSVQETQYFGPGTRLLVL.

The chain links TRBV28 to TRBJ2-1, with 9 bases aligning to TRBD1. With 2 bases clipped from V and 7 bases from J, the junction kept 3 bases outside the gene matches. Per the germline V gene, CDR1 is MDHEN and CDR2 is SYDVKM. This CDR3 contains 14 residues. CDR3 coding DNA: TGTGCCAGCAGTTTAGGGACAGGGTGGAATGAGCAGTTCTTC. Translated: CASSLGTGWNEQFF.

This clone appeared once. The chain is built from TRBV5-1 and TRBJ1-2; D possibly corresponds to TRBD1 (5 bases). The CDR3 runs 13 residues. The V end lost 0 bases, the J end lost 7 bases, and 10 bases lay between the germline ends. The germline gives CDR1 SGHRS, CDR2 YFSETQ. CDR3 residues: CASSLEGYRGYTF. CDR3 nucleotides: TGCGCCAGCAGCTTGGAGGGGTACCGTGGCTACACCTTC.

The chain couples TRBV9 to TRBJ1-3; unclear D gene. The CDR3 length is 15 residues. Germline V gives CDR1 SGDLS, CDR2 YYNGEE. With 2 bases removed from V and 2 bases from J, the gap between germline ends came to 11 bases. The CDR3 spells CASSVISDAGNTIYF. The CDR3 nucleotides read TGTGCCAGCAGCGTGATAAGCGACGCTGGAAACACCATATATTTT. Drawing the rest from reference TRBV9 and TRBJ1-3, the complete variable domain is DSGVTQTPKHLITATGQRVTLRCSPRSGDLSVYWYQQSLDQGLQFLIQYYNGEERAKGNILERFSAQQFPDLHSELNLSSLELGDSALYFCASSVISDAGNTIYFGEGSWLTVV.

V gene TRBV3-1 (or the pseudogene TRBV3-2) combines with J gene TRBJ2-2; a possible D gene is TRBD2 (5 bases). The germline gives CDR1 LGHDT, CDR2 YNNKEL (reference sequence). Trimming shortened V by 1 base and J by 0 bases, and 15 bases separated the two germline ends. The CDR3 consists of 18 residues. For the CDR3, the DNA is TGTGCCAGCAGCCAAGGCCTAGGACTGCTCGCGAACACCGGGGAGCTGTTTTTT. Its protein product is CASSQGLGLLANTGELFF.

The chain uses TRBV2 and TRBJ2-7; possible D gene TRBD2, 6 bases. This CDR3 is 18 amino acids long. The germline gives CDR1 SNHLY, CDR2 FYNNEI. Trimming took off 3 bases at V and 1 base at J, with 22 bases between the two ends. CDR3 sequence (DNA): TGTGCCAGCAGTGACGGGGCCGAATGGGGACTCCCGTCCTACGAGCAGTACTTC. Protein: CASSDGAEWGLPSYEQYF.

The chain combines TRBV28 with TRBJ2-6; D not resolved. Germline values: CDR1 MDHEN, CDR2 SYDVKM. CDR3 length: 15 residues. The V gene lost 5 bases and the J gene lost 9 bases, with 17 bases spanning the gap. CDR3 loop: CASSPPGTHLNVLTF. CDR3 DNA: TGTGCCAGCAGTCCCCCAGGAACACATCTCAACGTCCTGACTTTC. Looking up the rest from reference TRBV28 and TRBJ2-6 gives the full variable domain: DVKVTQSSRYLVKRTGEKVFLECVQDMDHENMFWYRQDPGLGLRLIYFSYDVKMKEKGDIPEGYSVSREKKERFSLILESASTNQTSMYLCASSPPGTHLNVLTFGAGSRLTVL.

The chain couples TRBV24-1 to TRBJ1-5; D may be TRBD1 (5 bases). CDR3 length equals 15 residues. Germline loops: CDR1 KGHDR, CDR2 SFDVKD. V shed 1 base and J shed 3 bases, with 9 bases lying between them. The CDR3 sequence is CATSDFQTDNQPQHF. DNA of the CDR3: TGTGCCACCAGTGATTTTCAGACAGACAATCAGCCCCAGCATTTT.

The chain joins TRBV3-1 (or the pseudogene TRBV3-2) to TRBJ2-3, with 7 nucleotides matching TRBD2. The CDR3 has 15 amino acids. CDR1 and CDR2 (germline): LGHDT, YNNKEL (reference sequence). V was pared by 0 bases and J by 5 bases, with 5 bases of the junction left unmatched. The CDR3 protein is CASSQDLGGGDTQYF. The CDR3 DNA is TGTGCCAGCAGCCAAGATTTGGGGGGGGGAGATACGCAGTATTTT.

The chain combines TRBV2 with TRBJ1-2; 7 bases align to TRBD1. Germline V gives CDR1 SNHLY, CDR2 FYNNEI. Trimming at V came to 7 bases and at J to 4 bases, leaving 9 bases not matched to a gene. This CDR3 is 14 amino acids long. The CDR3 DNA sequence: TGTGCCAGCACTCCGTCGACAGGGATCTATGGCTACACCTTC. Protein sequence: CASTPSTGIYGYTF.

The V call is TRBV11-2, the J call TRBJ1-1, with D possibly matching TRBD1 (5 bases). The CDR3 is made up of 12 amino acids. The germline V gene encodes CDR1 SGHAT and CDR2 FQNNGV. The V and J ends lost 1 base and 5 bases respectively, with 5 bases between them. As DNA, the CDR3 is TGTGCCAGCAGCTTAGCAGGGACTGAAGCTTTCTTT. This translates into CASSLAGTEAFF. Drawing the rest from reference TRBV11-2 and TRBJ1-1, the complete variable domain is EAGVAQSPRYKIIEKRQSVAFWCNPISGHATLYWYQQILGQGPKLLIQFQNNGVVDDSQLPKDRFSAERLKGVDSTLKIQPAKLEDSAVYLCASSLAGTEAFFGQGTRLTVV.

This clone was recorded a few times. The rearrangement uses TRBV30 and TRBJ1-1; TRBD1 aligns across 11 bases. The CDR3 loop spans 10 amino acids. Germline V gene data show CDR1 as GTSNPN and CDR2 as SVGIG (reference sequence). V shed 8 bases, J shed 13 bases, and the junction held 6 bases outside the gene matches. The CDR3 nucleotides are TGTGCCCGAGGACAGGGGGCTCTTTTCTTT. Its translation is CARGQGALFF.

This clone was seen just once. The rearrangement joins TRBV18 to TRBJ1-1, with D possibly being TRBD1 (5 bases). The CDR3 is 15 amino acids. Trimming cost V 3 bases and J 2 bases, with 13 bases left between them. The V gene's germline CDR1 is KGHSH and CDR2 LQKENI. The CDR3 DNA is TGTGCCAGCTCACCGGTCCTACAGGTTAACACTGAAGCTTTCTTT. This gives the protein CASSPVLQVNTEAFF. Filled out from reference TRBV18 and TRBJ1-1, the complete variable domain reads NAGVMQNPRHLVRRRGQEARLRCSPMKGHSHVYWYRQLPEEGLKFMVYLQKENIIDESGMPKERFSAEFPKEGPSILRIQQVVRGDSAAYFCASSPVLQVNTEAFFGQGTRLTVV.

The chain couples TRBV10-2 to TRBJ2-2; TRBD2 matches 10 bases. The CDR3 length is 16 residues. In germline, CDR1 is WSHSY, CDR2 SAAADI. V lost 2 bases and J lost 1; bases outside the gene matches: 1. Written as DNA, the CDR3 is TGCGCCAGCAGTGAGGCTAGCGGGAGGAACACCGGGGAGCTGTTTTTT. Protein product: CASSEASGRNTGELFF.

This chain joins TRBV9 and TRBJ1-2; TRBD1 is a possible D gene (5 bases). The germline V and J ends were trimmed by 0 bases and 5 bases, with 14 bases remaining between them. Germline CDR1 is SGDLS and CDR2 is YYNGEE. CDR3 length: 15 amino acids. This chain's CDR3 is CASSVGPQEGYGYTF. CDR3 DNA: TGTGCCAGCAGCGTAGGTCCCCAGGAGGGGTATGGCTACACCTTC.

V gene TRBV28 combines with J gene TRBJ1-2; possibly TRBD1 for D (6 bases). This CDR3 comprises 18 residues. Germline CDR1 is MDHEN and CDR2 is SYDVKM. Deletions cut 4 bases from V and 4 bases from J, with 25 bases between. For the CDR3, the DNA is TGTGCCAGCAGTTCTGGGGGGGCTGAGTCTCCCGTACTCTATGGCTACACCTTC. Encoded protein: CASSSGGAESPVLYGYTF.

The chain combines TRBV5-1 with TRBJ1-6, with TRBD1 matching over 7 bases. After removal of 3 bases from V and 3 bases from J, the junction contained 6 bases not matched to a gene. The germline V gene encodes CDR1 SGHRS and CDR2 YFSETQ. The CDR3 is made up of 16 amino acids. The CDR3 region is CASSSTGYSYNSPLHF. The CDR3 bases are TGCGCCAGCAGCTCGACAGGGTACAGCTATAATTCACCCCTCCACTTT.

This chain links TRBV2 with TRBJ2-2; 12 bases are shared with TRBD2. V shed 5 bases and J 7 bases; nucleotides not matched to a gene: 8. Germline assignment: CDR1 SNHLY and CDR2 FYNNEI. CDR3 size: 16 residues. CDR3 sequence reads: CASSLPSGGASGELFF. The CDR3 DNA reads as TGTGCCAGCAGTCTCCCTAGCGGGGGGGCGAGCGGGGAGCTGTTTTTT.

V and J are TRBV19 and TRBJ2-7; 11 nucleotides match TRBD1. This CDR3 has 15 amino acids. Per germline, CDR1 LNHDA and CDR2 SQIVND (reference sequence). J lost 0 bases, V lost 5 bases, and 3 bases had no gene match. In DNA form, the CDR3 reads TGTGCCAGTAGTGCTGGGACAGGGGGCTCCTACGAGCAGTACTTC. Its translation: CASSAGTGGSYEQYF. Using reference TRBV19 and TRBJ2-7 for the parts outside the CDR3, the full variable domain is DGGITQSPKYLFRKEGQNVTLSCEQNLNHDAMYWYRQDPGQGLRLIYYSQIVNDFQKGDIAEGYSVSREKKESFPLTVTSAQKNPTAFYLCASSAGTGGSYEQYFGPGTRLTVT.